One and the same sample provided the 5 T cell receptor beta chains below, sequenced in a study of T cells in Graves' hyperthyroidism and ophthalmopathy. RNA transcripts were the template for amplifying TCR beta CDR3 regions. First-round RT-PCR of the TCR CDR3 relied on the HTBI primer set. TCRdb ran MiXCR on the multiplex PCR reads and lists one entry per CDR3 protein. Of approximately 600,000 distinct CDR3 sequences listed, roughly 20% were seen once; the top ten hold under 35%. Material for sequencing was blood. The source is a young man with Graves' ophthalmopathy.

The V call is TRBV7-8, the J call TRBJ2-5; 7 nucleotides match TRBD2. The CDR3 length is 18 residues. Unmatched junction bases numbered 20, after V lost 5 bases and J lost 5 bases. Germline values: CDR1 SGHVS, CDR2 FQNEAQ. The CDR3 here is CASSHRGSGEGDGETQYF. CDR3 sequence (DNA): TGTGCCAGCAGCCATAGGGGATCCGGGGAGGGTGACGGGGAGACCCAGTACTTC.

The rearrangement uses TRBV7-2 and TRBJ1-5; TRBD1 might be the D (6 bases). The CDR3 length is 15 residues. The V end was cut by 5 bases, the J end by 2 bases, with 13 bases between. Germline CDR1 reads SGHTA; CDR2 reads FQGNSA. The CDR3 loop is CASSPRAGGNQPQHF. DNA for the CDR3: TGTGCCAGCAGCCCAAGGGCAGGGGGCAATCAGCCCCAGCATTTT.

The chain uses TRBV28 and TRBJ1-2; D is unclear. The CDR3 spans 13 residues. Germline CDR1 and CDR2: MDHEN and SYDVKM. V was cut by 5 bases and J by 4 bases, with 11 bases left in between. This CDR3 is CASSPHRFYGYTF. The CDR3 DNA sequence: TGTGCCAGCAGTCCCCACCGCTTCTATGGCTACACCTTC.

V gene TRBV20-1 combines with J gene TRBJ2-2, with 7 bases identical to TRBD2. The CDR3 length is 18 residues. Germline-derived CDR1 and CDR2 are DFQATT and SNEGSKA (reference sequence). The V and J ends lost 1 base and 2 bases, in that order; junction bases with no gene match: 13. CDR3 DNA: TGCAGTGCTAGAGGCCTAGCGGAGGCGACGTTAAACACCGGGGAGCTGTTTTTT. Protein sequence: CSARGLAEATLNTGELFF.

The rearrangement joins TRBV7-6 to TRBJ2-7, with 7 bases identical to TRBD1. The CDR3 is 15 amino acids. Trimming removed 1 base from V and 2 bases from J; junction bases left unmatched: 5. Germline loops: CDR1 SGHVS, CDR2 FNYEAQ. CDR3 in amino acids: CASSLGRDRAYEQYF. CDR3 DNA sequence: TGTGCCAGCAGCTTAGGCCGGGACAGAGCCTACGAGCAGTACTTC.